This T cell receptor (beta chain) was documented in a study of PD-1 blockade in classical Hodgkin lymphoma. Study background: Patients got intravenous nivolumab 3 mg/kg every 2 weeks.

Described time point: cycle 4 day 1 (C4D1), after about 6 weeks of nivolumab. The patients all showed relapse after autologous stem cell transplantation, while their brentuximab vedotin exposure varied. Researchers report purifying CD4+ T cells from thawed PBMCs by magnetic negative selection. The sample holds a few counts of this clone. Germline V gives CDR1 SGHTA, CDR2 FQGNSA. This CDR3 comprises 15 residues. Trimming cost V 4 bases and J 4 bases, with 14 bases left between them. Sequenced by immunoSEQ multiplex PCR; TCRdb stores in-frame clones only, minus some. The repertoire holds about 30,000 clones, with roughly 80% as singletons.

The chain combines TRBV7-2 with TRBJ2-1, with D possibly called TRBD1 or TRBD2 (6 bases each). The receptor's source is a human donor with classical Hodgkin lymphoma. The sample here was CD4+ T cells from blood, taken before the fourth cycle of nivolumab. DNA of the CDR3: TGTGCCAGCAGCTACCGGACGGGGGCATACAATGAGCAGTTCTTC. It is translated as CASSYRTGAYNEQFF.